This T cell receptor (beta chain) was profiled in a study of monozygotic twins with inflammatory bowel disease (dated by TCRdb to the late 2010s). Looking at the study overall: The full study comprised around 28 monozygotic twin pairs: nine German pairs (four IBD-concordant, five IBD-discordant) and 19 IBD-discordant Danish pairs. The search for disease-associated traits relied mainly on comparing IBD patients with their genetically identical healthy co-twins within discordant pairs. Each individual had, on average, about 151 000 unique TCRalpha sequences and 181 000 unique TCRbeta sequences available for analysis.

Overall results and qualifications from the work: The analysis was unable to tell apart different T cell subtypes. IBD patients shared fewer clonotypes with other individuals than healthy twins did, most markedly in patients showing signs of disease activity. Differing immunosuppressive treatments among patients may have added background noise and inter-individual variability to the repertoires. TCRbeta repertoire diversity, by inverse Simpson index, was decreased in IBD patients compared with their healthy co-twins. The results gave no support for a single strong signal or clonotype linked to IBD. No difference in repertoire similarity was observed between concordant and discordant twins, possibly owing to limited statistical power.

Library generation was performed with 5' RACE. The input for every TCR library was roughly 3,300 ng of total RNA. For each sample, cDNA synthesis with SMARTScribe reverse transcriptase was split into eight separate reactions. During cDNA synthesis, template switching was used to introduce unique molecular identifiers that contained a 6-nucleotide sample barcode. Amplification of TCRalpha and TCRbeta cDNA involved two nested PCRs of about 15 and 9 cycles, and each PCR was followed by bead purification. Before amplification, cDNA was treated with uracil DNA-glycosylase and purified using the QIAquick PCR purification kit. The second PCR added Illumina TruSeq-compatible adapters along with sample-specific barcodes. TapeStation and Qubit were used to check library quality and concentration, and 5 ng of each library went into the pool. The pooled libraries were sequenced with 2 x 100 bp reads and custom sequencing primers on an Illumina HiSeq2500 single-index Rapid Run. In the authors' own workflow: UMI-based consensus assembly with MiGEC version 1.2.6 was used to correct PCR and sequencing errors. V(D)J alignment, clonotype assembly and CDR3 extraction were performed with MiXCR version 2.1.1. Normalisation of gene usage, clonotype sharing and MAIT/NKT TCR abundance was achieved by analysing the top 1000, 10 000 and 20 000 clonotypes per sample. After downsampling to 27 000 UMIs, diversity was calculated as the inverse Simpson index using the vegan R package. Paired Mann-Whitney U tests were applied to discordant twin pairs, with Benjamini-Hochberg correction for multiple testing. TCRdb reprocessed the reads into one record per CDR3 protein sequence, lacking DNA. It is TCRdb's table, rather than the study itself, that gives the V and J calls and clone size. This sample's table has entries for some 450,000 distinct CDR3 sequences. The leading ten clones occupy 2.4% of the sample.

As to this clonotype: The clone's antigen remains unknown.

From each donor, a roughly 2.5 ml peripheral blood sample was collected into PAXgene tubes and stored at -80 degrees C. Without any T cell sorting, total RNA was extracted from whole blood using the PAXgene blood miRNA kit on an automated QIAcube. Peripheral blood from monozygotic twin pairs who were concordant or discordant for inflammatory bowel disease underwent deep TCRalpha and TCRbeta repertoire profiling using unique molecular barcoding. Smoking habits were recorded for all twin pairs, and individuals were classified as current, former or never smokers. CDR1 and CDR2 were assigned from the germline V gene (reference sequence) as SEHNR and FQNEAQ. The CDR3 covers 11 residues, taking in both the cysteine and the phenylalanine. The DNA sequence is not available.

This TCR was sampled from a human donor with ulcerative colitis or Crohn's disease, or a healthy co-twin of an affected twin (not recorded which). The sample comprised blood. The sequence is built from TRBV7-9 and TRBJ2-7. CDR3 reads: CASSIAYEQYF. Here the CDR3 is joined to the reference TRBV7-9 and TRBJ2-7 genes, and the full variable domain is: DTGVSQNPRHKITKRGQNVTFRCDPISEHNRLYWYRQTLGQGPEFLTYFQNEAQLEKSRLLSDRFSAERPKGSFSTLEIQRTEQGDSAMYLCASSIAYEQYFGPGTRLTVT.